Listed here are 6 T cell receptor beta chains from one sample, sequenced in a study of OX40 agonist ivuxolimab in advanced cancers. The method was immunoSEQ multiplex PCR; TCRdb's version includes in-frame clones alone and lacks a portion of them. The sample holds about 37,000 clones, 87% seen once. Source: CD4+ or CD8+ T cells sorted from blood, taken in a trial of the OX40 agonist ivuxolimab. The receptors come from an adult with an advanced solid tumor such as melanoma, head and neck, liver or kidney cancer.

The V gene is TRBV18, the J gene TRBJ2-7, with 10 bases that match TRBD1. Germline-derived CDR1 and CDR2 are KGHSH and LQKENI. V lost 3 bases, J lost 4 bases, and 6 bases stayed unmatched. This CDR3 region has 15 residues. Here the CDR3 reads CASSPGGTGAYEQYF. CDR3 sequence (DNA): TGTGCCAGCTCACCGGGGGGGACAGGGGCGTACGAGCAGTACTTC.

A few counts support this clone. The rearrangement joins TRBV30 to TRBJ1-4, with 7 bases identical to TRBD1. Germline V CDR1 and CDR2: GTSNPN, SVGIG (reference sequence). CDR3 size: 13 residues. J lost 4 bases, V lost 4 bases, and 3 bases had no gene match. This CDR3 reads CAWTQGFNEKLFF. DNA of the CDR3: TGTGCCTGGACACAGGGGTTTAATGAAAAACTGTTTTTT.

The chain couples TRBV14 to TRBJ1-2, with D perhaps matching TRBD1 (5 bases). Trimming removed 3 bases at V and 4 bases at J, with 12 bases between. There are 14 residues in the CDR3. Germline CDR1 SGHDN, CDR2 FVKESK. CDR3 region: CASSHEDSLYGYTF. CDR3 nucleotide sequence: TGTGCCAGCAGCCATGAAGACAGCCTCTATGGCTACACCTTC.

The gene calls are TRBV27 and TRBJ2-2, with TRBD1 matching 9 bases. The CDR3 sequence is 17 residues long. V dropped 5 bases and J dropped 2; count of bases not matched to a gene: 9. Looked up from germline, CDR1 is MNHEY and CDR2 is SMNVEV (reference sequence). The CDR3 nucleotides are TGTGCCAGCAGTGGTACCCTACAGGGGGCAAACACCGGGGAGCTGTTTTTT. Amino acids: CASSGTLQGANTGELFF.

This chain connects TRBV5-1 to TRBJ2-7; D is undetermined. V was cut by 4 bases and J by 2 bases, with 10 bases left in between. Germline V lookup: CDR1 SGHRS, CDR2 YFSETQ. CDR3 length equals 13 residues. The CDR3 sequence: CASSLTYTYEQYF. CDR3 coding DNA: TGCGCCAGCAGCCTGACTTATACCTACGAGCAGTACTTC.

The genes are TRBV5-3 and TRBJ1-3; the D is unclear. TRBV5-3 qualifies as an ORF whose function is uncertain. The V gene lost 4 bases and the J gene lost 1 base, with 18 bases spanning the gap. The CDR3 is 17 residues long. The CDR3 coding sequence is TGTGCCAGAAGCCCCCATACGACCGTAAGTTCTGGAAACACCATATATTTT. Translating gives CARSPHTTVSSGNTIYF.